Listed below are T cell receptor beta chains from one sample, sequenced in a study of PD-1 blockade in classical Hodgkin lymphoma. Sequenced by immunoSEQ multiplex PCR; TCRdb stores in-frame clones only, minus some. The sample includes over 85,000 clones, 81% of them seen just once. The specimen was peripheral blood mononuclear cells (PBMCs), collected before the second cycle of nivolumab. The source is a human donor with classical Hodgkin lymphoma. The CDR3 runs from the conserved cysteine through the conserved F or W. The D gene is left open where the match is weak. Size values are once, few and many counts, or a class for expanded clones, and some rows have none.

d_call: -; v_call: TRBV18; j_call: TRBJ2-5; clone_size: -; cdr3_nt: TGTGCCAGCTCACCGACGGGGGATGAGGAGACCCAGTACTTC; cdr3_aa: CASSPTGDEETQYF
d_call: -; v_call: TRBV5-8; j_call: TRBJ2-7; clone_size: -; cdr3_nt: TGTGCCAGCAGCTTGGATCGCGGCTACGAGCAGTACTTC; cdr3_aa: CASSLDRGYEQYF
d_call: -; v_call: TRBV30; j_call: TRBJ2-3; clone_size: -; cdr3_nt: TGTGCCTGGAGTGTTACAGGGAGGACCCTGTATTTT; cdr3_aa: CAWSVTGRTLYF
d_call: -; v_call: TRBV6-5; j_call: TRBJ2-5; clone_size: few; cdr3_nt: TGTGCCAGCGGCACCCCAGGAGAGACCCAGTACTTC; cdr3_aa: CASGTPGETQYF
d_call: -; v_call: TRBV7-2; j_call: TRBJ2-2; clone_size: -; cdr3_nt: TGTGCCAGCAGCTCCCAGGGAGCCGGGGAGCTGTTTTTT; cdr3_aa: CASSSQGAGELFF
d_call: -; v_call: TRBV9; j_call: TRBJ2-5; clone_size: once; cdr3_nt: TGTGCCAGCAGCGTAGCGCCCGCCGGGGGGCTACCCTCACAAGAGACCCAGTACTTC; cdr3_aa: CASSVAPAGGLPSQETQYF
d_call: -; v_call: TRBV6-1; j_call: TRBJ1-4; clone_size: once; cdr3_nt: TGTGCCAGCAGACCGGGAGCAACTAATGAAAAACTGTTTTTT; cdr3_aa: CASRPGATNEKLFF
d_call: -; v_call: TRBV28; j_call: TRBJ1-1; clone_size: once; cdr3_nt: TGTGCCAGCAGTTTATCCCAGAACACTGAAGCTTTCTTT; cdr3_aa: CASSLSQNTEAFF
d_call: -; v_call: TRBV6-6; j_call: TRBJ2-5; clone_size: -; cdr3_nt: TGTGCCAGCAATCACCAGGGGGGCCAAGAGACCCAGTACTTC; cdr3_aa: CASNHQGGQETQYF
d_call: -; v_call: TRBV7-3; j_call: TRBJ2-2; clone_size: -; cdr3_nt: TGTGCCAGCAGCTTGACGGAGGGAACCGGGGAGCTGTTTTTT; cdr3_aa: CASSLTEGTGELFF
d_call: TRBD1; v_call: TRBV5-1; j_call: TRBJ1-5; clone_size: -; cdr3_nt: TGCGCCAGCAGCCTGGGGACAGGGGGCGCGGATCAGCCCCAGCATTTT; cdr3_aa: CASSLGTGGADQPQHF
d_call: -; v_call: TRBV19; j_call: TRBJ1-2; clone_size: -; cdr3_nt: TGTGCCAGTAGTCGTAACTATGGCTACACCTTC; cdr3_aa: CASSRNYGYTF
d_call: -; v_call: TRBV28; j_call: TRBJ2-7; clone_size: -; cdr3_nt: TGTGCCAGCACCGTCGAGGGCCGTCCCGCCTACGAGCAGTACTTC; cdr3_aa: CASTVEGRPAYEQYF
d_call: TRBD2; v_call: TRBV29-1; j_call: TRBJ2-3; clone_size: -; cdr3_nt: TGCAGCGTTGGACATAGCGGGGATACGCAGTATTTT; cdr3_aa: CSVGHSGDTQYF
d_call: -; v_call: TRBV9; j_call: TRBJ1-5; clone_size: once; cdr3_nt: TGTGCCAGCAGCGTAGGCCCGGGGAATCAGCCCCAGCATTTT; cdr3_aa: CASSVGPGNQPQHF
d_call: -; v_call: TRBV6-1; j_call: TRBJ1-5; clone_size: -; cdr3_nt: TGTGCCAGCAGTGTCCAGGGGAATCAGCCCCAGCATTTT; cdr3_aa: CASSVQGNQPQHF
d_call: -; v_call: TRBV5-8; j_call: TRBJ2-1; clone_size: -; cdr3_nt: TGTGCCAGCAGCTTGTCTCGAGATCCTGAGCAGTTCTTC; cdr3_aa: CASSLSRDPEQFF
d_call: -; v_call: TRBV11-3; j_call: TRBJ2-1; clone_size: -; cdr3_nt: TGTGCCAGCAGCTTGACGGGAACCTACAATGAGCAGTTCTTC; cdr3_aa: CASSLTGTYNEQFF
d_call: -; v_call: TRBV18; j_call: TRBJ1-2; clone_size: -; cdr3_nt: TGTGCCAGCTCACCAAGACAGGATGGCTACACCTTC; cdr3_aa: CASSPRQDGYTF
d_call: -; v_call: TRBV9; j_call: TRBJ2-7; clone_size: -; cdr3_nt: TGTGCCAGCAGCGTAGCTAATGGTTGGCACTACGAGCAGTACTTC; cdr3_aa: CASSVANGWHYEQYF
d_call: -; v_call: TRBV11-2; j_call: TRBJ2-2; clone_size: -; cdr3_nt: TGTGCCAGCAGCCTGGTGAACACCGGGGAGCTGTTTTTT; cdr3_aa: CASSLVNTGELFF
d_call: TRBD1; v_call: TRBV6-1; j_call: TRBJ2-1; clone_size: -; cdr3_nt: TGTGCCAGCAGTGTGTACCGGGACAGCTACAATGAGCAGTTCTTC; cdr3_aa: CASSVYRDSYNEQFF
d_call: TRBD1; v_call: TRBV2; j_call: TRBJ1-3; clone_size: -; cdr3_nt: TGTGCCAGCAGTAGGGGGGCTAACAGGGGCTCTGGAAACACCATATATTTT; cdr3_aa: CASSRGANRGSGNTIYF